Listed below are T cell receptor beta chains from one sample, sequenced in a study of blood T cell repertoires in COVID-19. Some clones are missing from TCRdb's copy, which holds only in-frame ones; the method was immunoSEQ multiplex PCR. The table has some 210,000 clones, around 90% seen once. Sequenced: peripheral blood. Receptors were obtained from a man in his sixties who had recovered from COVID-19. CDR3s include the opening cysteine and the closing phenylalanine or tryptophan. The order of the fields is clone size, J gene, V gene, D gene, CDR3 protein, CDR3 DNA. D genes are given only for firm matches. Some rows mark clone size as missing; the rest say once, few, many or name a class of expanded clone.

>once|TRBJ2-1|TRBV30|TRBD2
CAWSGGPRASTLAGIYNEQFF
TGTGCCTGGAGTGGGGGTCCCCGGGCCTCGACACTAGCGGGTATTTACAATGAGCAGTTCTTC
>few|TRBJ1-6|TRBV27|-
CASSHRRDNSPLHF
TGTGCCAGCAGTCACAGACGCGACAATTCACCCCTCCACTTT
>-|TRBJ2-3|TRBV12-5|-
CASGSGRGSLGDTQYF
TGTGCTAGTGGTTCCGGAAGGGGGAGCCTCGGAGATACGCAGTATTTT
>-|TRBJ2-5|TRBV6-1|TRBD2
CASSERGLVAQYF
TGTGCCAGCAGTGAGCGGGGACTAGTGGCCCAGTACTTC
>-|TRBJ2-7|TRBV19|TRBD1
CASSFSGQGYEQYF
TGTGCCAGTAGTTTCTCGGGACAGGGCTACGAGCAGTACTTC
>once|TRBJ2-1|TRBV5-1|TRBD2
CASSLEAGGPTNKQFF
TGCGCCAGCAGCTTGGAAGCGGGAGGGCCCACCAATAAGCAGTTCTTC
>few|TRBJ1-2|TRBV14|-
CASSQEGGRGYGYTF
TGTGCCAGCAGCCAAGAAGGGGGGAGGGGCTATGGCTACACCTTC
>-|TRBJ1-4|TRBV6-6|-
CASRLPGRGEKLFF
TGTGCCAGCAGGTTGCCCGGACGGGGTGAAAAACTGTTTTTT
>-|TRBJ2-7|TRBV18|TRBD1
CASSPPGTDEQYF
TGTGCCAGCTCACCACCGGGGACAGACGAGCAGTACTTC
>-|TRBJ2-2|TRBV24-1|TRBD2
CATSGQRGVNTGELFF
TGTGCCACCAGTGGTCAGCGGGGGGTGAACACCGGGGAGCTGTTTTTT
>-|TRBJ1-3|TRBV28|-
CASRDSSGNTIYF
TGTGCCAGCAGAGATAGCTCTGGAAACACCATATATTTT
>-|TRBJ1-2|TRBV3-1/TRBV3-2|TRBD1
CASSPTGVTPYGYTF
TGTGCCAGCAGCCCCACAGGGGTTACCCCCTATGGCTACACCTTC
>-|TRBJ1-1|TRBV21-1|-
CASSITGTGVGTEAFF
TGTGCCAGCAGCATAACCGGGACAGGGGTTGGCACTGAAGCTTTCTTT